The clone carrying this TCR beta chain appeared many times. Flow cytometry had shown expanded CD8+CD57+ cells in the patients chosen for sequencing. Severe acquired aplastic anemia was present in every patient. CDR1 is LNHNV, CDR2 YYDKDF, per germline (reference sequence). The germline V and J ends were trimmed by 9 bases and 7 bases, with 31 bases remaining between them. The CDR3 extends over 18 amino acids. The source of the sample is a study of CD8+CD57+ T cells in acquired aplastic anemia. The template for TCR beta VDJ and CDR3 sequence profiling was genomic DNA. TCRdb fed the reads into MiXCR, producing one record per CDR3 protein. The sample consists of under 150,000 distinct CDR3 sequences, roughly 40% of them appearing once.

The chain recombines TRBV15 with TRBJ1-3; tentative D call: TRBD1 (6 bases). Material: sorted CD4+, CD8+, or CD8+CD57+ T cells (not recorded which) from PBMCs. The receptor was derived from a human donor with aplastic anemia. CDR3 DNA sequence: TGTGCCACTACCCAGGCTTTGGGCCCCACAGGGTTCTGGAACACCATATATTTT. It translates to CATTQALGPTGFWNTIYF.